A selection of T cell receptor beta chains follows, all from one sample in a study of graft-versus-host responses after intestinal transplantation. Assay: immunoSEQ multiplex PCR; the TCRdb copy retains only in-frame clones and omits some. The table lists some 120,000 clones, around nine tenths of them singletons. Their recognized antigens are unknown. Material: unstimulated CD4+ T cells sorted from spleen or lymph node cells, obtained before transplant. All receptors come from a human donor who was the organ donor for an intestinal transplant. Both conserved end residues are part of each CDR3.

TRBJ2-7 | TRBV7-9 | CASSSQGRGGYEQYF
TRBJ2-4 | TRBV11-2 | CASSFEGGSAKNIQYF
TRBJ2-5 | TRBV23-1 | CASSQRGSETQYF
TRBJ2-5 | TRBV4-1 | CASSLGGLQETQYF
TRBJ1-3 | TRBV5-1 | CASSGRQGSGNTIYF
TRBJ2-7 | TRBV9 | CASSAGYEQYF
TRBJ1-1 | TRBV4-1 | CASSQLIRGQPEAFF
TRBJ2-4 | TRBV10-1 | CASSERSGIGNIQYF
TRBJ1-2 | TRBV9 | CASSVGTRHSYGYTF
TRBJ2-1 | TRBV6-1 | CASSEALTRRHEQFF
TRBJ2-3 | TRBV5-1 | CASSLVPLAGGPDTQYF
TRBJ2-3 | TRBV28 | CAVDQTSTDTQYF
TRBJ1-2 | TRBV25-1 | CASSAPRGRGYTF
TRBJ2-7 | TRBV5-1 | CASKQEQGEQYF
TRBJ1-4 | TRBV19 | CASSISGTNEKLFF
TRBJ2-7 | TRBV6-1 | CASSSSGGSYEQYF
TRBJ2-3 | TRBV7-2 | CASSVAGVDTDTQYF
TRBJ2-3 | TRBV11-2 | CASSLVISGREITDTQYF
TRBJ1-1 | TRBV7-2 | CASSPQGATEAFF
TRBJ2-5 | TRBV23-1 | CASRRGTSGAGATQYF
TRBJ2-5 | TRBV27 | CASSIGTGLTQETQYF
TRBJ2-7 | TRBV4-2 | CASSQGTSGNNYEQYF
TRBJ2-4 | TRBV29-1 | CSVATGTKNIQYF
TRBJ2-5 | TRBV15 | CATSRDVVGDGETQYF
TRBJ2-1 | TRBV5-4 | CASSLGGRPQTLSYNEQFF
TRBJ2-3 | TRBV2 | CASSQGLAGGDTQYF
TRBJ1-1 | TRBV19 | CASSQDRVASEAFF
TRBJ1-1 | TRBV21-1 | CASSKGQGGNQNTEAFF